This TCR beta chain was recorded in a study of T cells after yellow fever vaccination. Regarding the study as a whole: Subsequent to the booster, the majority of primary-vaccination clones reappeared (around 97% CD4, roughly 90% CD8).

The CDR3 spans 15 residues. CDR1 MNHEY and CDR2 SMNVEV come from the germline V gene (reference sequence). The ends were cut back, 2 bases at V and 2 bases at J, with 13 bases in the middle. Concerning this clonotype itself: Its antigen remains unidentified.

TCRdb called the 5' RACE reads again in MiXCR, with one record for every CDR3 protein. The repertoire holds about 320,000 distinct CDR3 sequences, with around 6.8% as singletons. This sequence joins TRBV27 and TRBJ2-7; TRBD2 might be the D (6 bases). The source was PBMCs, collected more than 35 days after the first yellow fever vaccination. The clonotype comes from a man between 18 and 29 years old who received the YFV17D yellow fever vaccine. CDR3 amino acids: CASSLNAGRAYEQYF. CDR3 nucleotide sequence: TGTGCCAGCAGTTTAAACGCCGGGAGAGCCTACGAGCAGTACTTC.